Each of the 19 T cell receptor beta chains below was sequenced from the same sample in a study of response to subunit inactivated influenza vaccine. One entry per CDR3 protein results from TCRdb running MiXCR on the RT-PCR reads. The top ten clones hold approximately 7.6% of a sample with hundreds of thousands of distinct CDR3 sequences, around 15% of them seen once. The specimen was PBMCs from blood, collected around two weeks before vaccination. Source of these receptors: a man aged 50-59 years who received an inactivated influenza vaccine.

A few counts support this clonotype. J is TRBJ2-7 and V is TRBV11-2; D ambiguous. The CDR3 sequence is 12 residues long. Germline assignment: CDR1 SGHAT and CDR2 FQNNGV. V was cut by 5 bases and J by 5 bases, with 10 bases left in between. The CDR3 here is CASSPHWNEQYF. In nucleotides, the CDR3 is TGTGCCAGCAGCCCGCATTGGAACGAGCAGTACTTC.

The table lists this clonotype with a few counts. The chain recombines TRBV29-1 with TRBJ2-3; TRBD2 matches at 7 bases. CDR3 size: 14 residues. Germline V gene data show CDR1 as SQVTM and CDR2 as ANQGSEA. The V gene end was trimmed by 4 bases and the J gene end by 4 bases; junction bases not matched to a gene: 8. For the CDR3, the DNA is TGCAGCGTTGCGGTGGGAGGGCCCGCAGATACGCAGTATTTT. Translated, it gives CSVAVGGPADTQYF.

V and J are TRBV11-2 and TRBJ2-3; 8 nucleotides match TRBD2. The V gene's germline CDR1 is SGHAT and CDR2 FQNNGV. V was pared by 1 base and J by 3 bases, with 3 bases of the junction left unmatched. The CDR3 runs 15 residues. CDR3 DNA sequence: TGTGCCAGCAGCTTAGCGGGGGGGCGAACAGATACGCAGTATTTT. Protein product: CASSLAGGRTDTQYF.

This chain uses TRBV6-2 or TRBV6-3 with TRBJ2-7; no firm D call. This CDR3 comprises 14 residues. Trimming stripped 5 bases from V and 0 bases from J, with 11 bases between. Germline V lookup: CDR1 MNHEY, CDR2 SVGEGT. CDR3 sequence (DNA): TGTGCCAGCAGTCTACTTCAAAGCTCCTACGAGCAGTACTTC. It yields the protein CASSLLQSSYEQYF.

This clonotype was detected only a few times. The rearrangement joins TRBV6-2 or TRBV6-3 to TRBJ1-1; TRBD1 agrees at 7 bases. The germline gives CDR1 MNHEY, CDR2 SVGEGT. The CDR3 runs to 12 residues. The junction had 1 base not matched to a gene; V was cut back by 4 bases and J by 5 bases. CDR3 sequence reads: CASSLGQTEAFF. Written as DNA, the CDR3 is TGTGCCAGCAGTTTGGGACAGACTGAAGCTTTCTTT.

This clonotype was recorded a few times. The chain has TRBV7-2 and TRBJ2-7; the D is unclear. Between the trimmed V and J ends, which lost 5 bases and 7 bases, there was a span of 15 bases. Germline V gene lookup returns CDR1 SGHTA and CDR2 FQGNSA. The CDR3 has 13 amino acids. In nucleotides, the CDR3 is TGTGCCAGCAGCGTAACTTCTCTGGGGGAGCAGTACTTC. Protein sequence: CASSVTSLGEQYF.

V is TRBV4-2 and J is TRBJ2-7; 12 positions match TRBD2. Germline V lookup: CDR1 LGHNA, CDR2 YNFKEQ. V dropped 1 base and J dropped 4; count of bases not matched to a gene: 2. The CDR3 sequence is 15 residues long. The chain's CDR3 is CASSQGLAGEYEQYF. CDR3 nucleotides: TGTGCCAGCAGCCAAGGACTAGCGGGAGAGTACGAGCAGTACTTC.

The J gene is TRBJ2-3, the V gene TRBV6-1, with D unresolved. This CDR3 spans 13 amino acids. The V gene lost 2 bases and the J gene lost 8 bases, with 11 bases spanning the gap. Germline CDR1 and CDR2: MNHNS and SASEGT. The CDR3 loop is CASSEYGSGTQYF. In DNA, the CDR3 is TGTGCCAGCAGTGAATACGGCTCCGGTACGCAGTATTTT.

The J gene is TRBJ2-7, the V gene TRBV6-1, with TRBD1 matching 11 bases. The J segment lost 3 bases and the V segment lost 6 bases, leaving 7 bases of the junction unmatched. CDR1 and CDR2 from the germline V gene are MNHNS and SASEGT. This CDR3 comprises 15 residues. The CDR3 nucleotides read TGTGCCAGCAGGCCGGGGACAGGGGGGATCTACGAGCAGTACTTC. Protein sequence: CASRPGTGGIYEQYF.

The chain uses TRBV6-5 and TRBJ2-7; no reliable D call. Germline CDR1 and CDR2: MNHEY and SVGAGI. Trimming cost V 6 bases and J 6 bases, with 12 bases left between them. This CDR3 region has 12 residues. CDR3 residues: CASSADAREQYF. The CDR3 nucleotides are TGTGCCAGCAGCGCTGACGCGCGCGAGCAGTACTTC.

This clonotype was counted between two and nine times. The chain carries TRBV15 and TRBJ2-5, with D unresolved. The CDR3 covers 12 residues. Per germline, CDR1 LNHNV and CDR2 YYDKDF (reference sequence). Trimming removed 3 bases at V and 7 bases at J, with 9 bases between. CDR3 DNA: TGTGCCACCAGCAGTTCCTCTCGGACCCAGTACTTC. Protein: CATSSSSRTQYF.

Ten or more counts support this clonotype. The chain uses TRBV7-2 and TRBJ1-1, with D maybe TRBD1 (5 bases). CDR1 SGHTA and CDR2 FQGNSA come from the germline V gene. This CDR3 has 15 amino acids. With 1 base removed from V and 3 bases from J, the gap between germline ends came to 12 bases. This CDR3 is CASSLEVGGYTEAFF. As DNA, the CDR3 is TGTGCCAGCAGCTTAGAGGTTGGGGGGTACACTGAAGCTTTCTTT.

The sample holds a few counts of this clonotype. The chain joins TRBV12-3 or TRBV12-4 to TRBJ2-7; 9 nucleotides agree with TRBD1. The CDR3 runs 16 residues. With V trimmed by 5 bases and J by 5 bases, 13 bases remained unmatched. Here the CDR3 reads CASSPSPGQGPNEQYF. The DNA for the CDR3 is TGTGCCAGCAGTCCCTCTCCGGGACAGGGCCCTAACGAGCAGTACTTC.

The chain combines TRBV12-3 or TRBV12-4 with TRBJ1-5; no definite D call. V was trimmed by 6 bases and J by 0 bases, leaving 12 bases between them. The CDR3 extends over 15 amino acids. CDR3 sequence reads: CASSSTVNSNQPQHF. CDR3 DNA: TGTGCCAGCAGCTCTACAGTTAATAGCAATCAGCCCCAGCATTTT.

This clonotype has at least ten counts. The CDR3 bases are TGCAGTGCTGAACTGGACAGGGGCTATGAGCAGTTCTTC. Translated: CSAELDRGYEQFF. The V gene is TRBV20-1, the J gene TRBJ2-1; 9 positions match TRBD1. This CDR3 region has 13 residues. CDR1 and CDR2 (germline): DFQATT, SNEGSKA (reference sequence). J lost 8 bases, V lost 5 bases, and 7 bases had no gene match.

There are a few counts of this clonotype. The chain couples TRBV9 to TRBJ2-5; tentative D call: TRBD1 (6 bases). This CDR3 contains 16 residues. Deletions cut 0 bases from V and 10 bases from J, with 22 bases between. The V gene's germline CDR1 is SGDLS and CDR2 YYNGEE. CDR3 DNA: TGTGCCAGCAGCGTAGGCGTTGGGGGCGCCCTCCCTATCCAGTACTTC. Translated, it gives CASSVGVGGALPIQYF.

This clonotype was counted only a few times. The chain joins TRBV7-2 to TRBJ1-2, with 7 bases that match TRBD1. Germline V gene sequence: CDR1 SGHTA, CDR2 FQGNSA. This CDR3 comprises 15 residues. J was trimmed by 5 bases and V by 2 bases; bases with no gene match: 8. Here the CDR3 reads CASSLSGQPLYGYTF. CDR3 DNA: TGTGCCAGCAGCTTATCGGGACAGCCCCTTTATGGCTACACCTTC.

This clonotype turned up a few times. This chain links TRBV6-2 or TRBV6-3 with TRBJ1-1, with a weak D call TRBD1 (6 bases). Looked up from germline, CDR1 is MNHEY and CDR2 is SVGEGT. V was clipped by 7 bases and J by 1 base, with 16 bases between them. The CDR3 covers 15 residues. CDR3 sequence: CASTDLGTTNTEAFF. The CDR3 nucleotides read TGTGCCAGCACGGACTTAGGGACAACGAACACTGAAGCTTTCTTT.

This clonotype has at least ten counts. The rearrangement joins TRBV6-5 to TRBJ2-7; the D call may be TRBD1 or TRBD2 (5 bases each). Per germline, CDR1 MNHEY and CDR2 SVGAGI. The CDR3 totals 16 residues. Trimming took 2 bases from V and 4 from J, leaving 18 bases between them. CDR3 protein: CASSYEGQGTGYEQYF. CDR3 in DNA: TGTGCCAGCAGTTACGAAGGTCAGGGAACGGGATACGAGCAGTACTTC.